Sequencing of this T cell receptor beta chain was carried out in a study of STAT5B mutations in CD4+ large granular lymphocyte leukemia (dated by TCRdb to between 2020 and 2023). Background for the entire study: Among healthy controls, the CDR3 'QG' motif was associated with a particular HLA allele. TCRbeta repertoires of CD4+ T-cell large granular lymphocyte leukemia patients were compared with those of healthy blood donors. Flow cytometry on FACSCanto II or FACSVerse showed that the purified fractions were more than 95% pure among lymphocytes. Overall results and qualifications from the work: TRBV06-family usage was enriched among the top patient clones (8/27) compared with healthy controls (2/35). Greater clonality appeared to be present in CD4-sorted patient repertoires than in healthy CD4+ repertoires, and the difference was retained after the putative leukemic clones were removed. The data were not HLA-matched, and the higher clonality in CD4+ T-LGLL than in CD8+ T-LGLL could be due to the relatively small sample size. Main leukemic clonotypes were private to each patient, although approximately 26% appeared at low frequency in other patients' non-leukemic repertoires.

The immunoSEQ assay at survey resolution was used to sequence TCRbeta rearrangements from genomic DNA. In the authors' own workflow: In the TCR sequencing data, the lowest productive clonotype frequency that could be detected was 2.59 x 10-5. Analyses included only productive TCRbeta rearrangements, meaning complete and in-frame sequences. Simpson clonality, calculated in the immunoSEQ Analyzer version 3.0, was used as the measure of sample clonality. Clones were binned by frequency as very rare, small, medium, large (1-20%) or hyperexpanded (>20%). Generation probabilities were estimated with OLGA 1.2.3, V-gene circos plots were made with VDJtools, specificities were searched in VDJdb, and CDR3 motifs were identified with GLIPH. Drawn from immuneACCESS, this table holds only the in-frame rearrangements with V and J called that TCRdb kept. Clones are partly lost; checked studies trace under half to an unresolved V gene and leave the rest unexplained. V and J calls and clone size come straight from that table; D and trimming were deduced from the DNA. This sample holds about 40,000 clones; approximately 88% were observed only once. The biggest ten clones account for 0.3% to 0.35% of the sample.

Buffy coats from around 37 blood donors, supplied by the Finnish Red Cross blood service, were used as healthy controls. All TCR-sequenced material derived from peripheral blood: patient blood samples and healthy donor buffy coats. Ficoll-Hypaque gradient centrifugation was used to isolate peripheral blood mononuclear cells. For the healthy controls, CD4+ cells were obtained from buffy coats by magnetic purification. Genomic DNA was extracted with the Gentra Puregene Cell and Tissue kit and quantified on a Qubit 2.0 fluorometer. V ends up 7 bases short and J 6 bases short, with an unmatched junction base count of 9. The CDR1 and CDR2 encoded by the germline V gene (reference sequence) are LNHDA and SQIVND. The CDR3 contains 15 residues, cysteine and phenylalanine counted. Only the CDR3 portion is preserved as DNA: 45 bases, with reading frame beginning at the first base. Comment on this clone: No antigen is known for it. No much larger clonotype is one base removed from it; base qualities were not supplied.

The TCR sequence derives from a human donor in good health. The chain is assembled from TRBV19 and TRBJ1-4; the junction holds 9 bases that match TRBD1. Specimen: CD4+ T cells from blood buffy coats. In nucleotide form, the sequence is TGTGCCAGTACCCCGGGGACAGGGTTGTATGAAAAACTGTTTTTT. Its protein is CASTPGTGLYEKLFF.